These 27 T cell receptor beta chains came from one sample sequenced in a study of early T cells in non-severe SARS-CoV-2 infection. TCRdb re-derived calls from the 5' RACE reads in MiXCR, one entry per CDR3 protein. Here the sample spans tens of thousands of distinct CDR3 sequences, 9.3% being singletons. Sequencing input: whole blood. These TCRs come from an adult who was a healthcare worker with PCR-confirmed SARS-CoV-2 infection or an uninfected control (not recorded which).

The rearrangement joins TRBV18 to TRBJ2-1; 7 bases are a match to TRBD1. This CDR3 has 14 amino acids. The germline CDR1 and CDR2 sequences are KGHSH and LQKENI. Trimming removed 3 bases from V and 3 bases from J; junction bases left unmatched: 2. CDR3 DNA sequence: TGTGCCAGCTCACCCGGGACAGACTACAATGAGCAGTTCTTC. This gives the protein CASSPGTDYNEQFF.

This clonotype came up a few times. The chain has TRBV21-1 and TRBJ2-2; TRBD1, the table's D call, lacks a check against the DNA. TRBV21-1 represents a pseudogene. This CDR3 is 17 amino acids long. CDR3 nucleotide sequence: TGTGCCAGCAGCAAAGGGAAGACAGGGGCAACGACCGGGGAGCTGTTTTTT. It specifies CASSKGKTGATTGELFF.

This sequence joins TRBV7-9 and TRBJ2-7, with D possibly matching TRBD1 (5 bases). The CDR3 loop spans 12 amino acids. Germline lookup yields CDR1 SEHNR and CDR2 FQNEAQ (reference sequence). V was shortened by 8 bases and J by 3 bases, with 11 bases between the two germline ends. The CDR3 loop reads CASQGSGYEQYF. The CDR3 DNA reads TGTGCCAGCCAGGGTTCAGGCTACGAGCAGTACTTC.

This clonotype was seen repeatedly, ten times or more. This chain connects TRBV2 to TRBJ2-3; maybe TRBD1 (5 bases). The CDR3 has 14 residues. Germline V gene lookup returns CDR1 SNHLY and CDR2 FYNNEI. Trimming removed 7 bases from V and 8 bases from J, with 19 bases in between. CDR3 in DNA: TGTGCCAGCACCCCAAAGTCAGGGTCACCTACGCAGTATTTT. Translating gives CASTPKSGSPTQYF.

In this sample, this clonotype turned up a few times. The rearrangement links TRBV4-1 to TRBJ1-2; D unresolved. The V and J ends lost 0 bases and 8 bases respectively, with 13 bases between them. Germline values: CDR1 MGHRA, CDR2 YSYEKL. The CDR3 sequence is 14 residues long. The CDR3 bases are TGCGCCAGCAGCCAAGAGCGGGCTATGGGAGGCTACACCTTC. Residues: CASSQERAMGGYTF.

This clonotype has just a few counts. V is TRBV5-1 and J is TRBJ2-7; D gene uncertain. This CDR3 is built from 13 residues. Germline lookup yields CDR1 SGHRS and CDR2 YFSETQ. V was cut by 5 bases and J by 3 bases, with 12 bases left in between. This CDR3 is CASSSSGYYEQYF. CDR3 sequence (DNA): TGCGCCAGCAGTTCTTCCGGCTACTACGAGCAGTACTTC.

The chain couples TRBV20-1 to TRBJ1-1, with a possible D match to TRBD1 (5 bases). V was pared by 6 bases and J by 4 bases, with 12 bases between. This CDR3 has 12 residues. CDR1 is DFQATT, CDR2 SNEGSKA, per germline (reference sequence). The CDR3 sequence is CSAGGWGTEAFF. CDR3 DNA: TGCAGTGCCGGGGGATGGGGCACTGAAGCTTTCTTT.

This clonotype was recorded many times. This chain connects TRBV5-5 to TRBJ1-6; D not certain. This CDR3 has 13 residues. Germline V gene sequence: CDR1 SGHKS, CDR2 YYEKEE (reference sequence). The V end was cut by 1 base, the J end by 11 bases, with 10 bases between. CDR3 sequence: CASSLSDLPPLHF. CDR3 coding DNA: TGTGCCAGCAGCTTGAGCGATCTGCCACCCCTCCACTTT.

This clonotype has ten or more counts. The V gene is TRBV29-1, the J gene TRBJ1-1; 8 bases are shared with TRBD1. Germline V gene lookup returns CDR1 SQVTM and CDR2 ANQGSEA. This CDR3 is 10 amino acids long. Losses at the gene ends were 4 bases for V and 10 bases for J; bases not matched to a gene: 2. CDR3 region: CSVVQGGAFF. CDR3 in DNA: TGCAGCGTTGTACAGGGGGGAGCTTTCTTT.

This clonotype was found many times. CDR3 in DNA: TGTGCCAGCAGCGTAGAGGATCAGTTCTCCGGGGAGCTGTTTTTT. It translates to CASSVEDQFSGELFF. The chain couples TRBV9 to TRBJ2-2; D is unclear. The ends were cut back, 0 bases at V and 6 bases at J, with 12 bases in the middle. The germline gives CDR1 SGDLS, CDR2 YYNGEE. The length of the CDR3 is 15 residues.

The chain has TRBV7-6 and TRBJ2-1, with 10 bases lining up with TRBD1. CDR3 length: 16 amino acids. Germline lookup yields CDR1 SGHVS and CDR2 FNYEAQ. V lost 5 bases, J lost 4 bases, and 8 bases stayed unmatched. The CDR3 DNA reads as TGTGCCAGCAGCCTCATTGACAGGGGGCCATACAATGAGCAGTTCTTC. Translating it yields CASSLIDRGPYNEQFF.

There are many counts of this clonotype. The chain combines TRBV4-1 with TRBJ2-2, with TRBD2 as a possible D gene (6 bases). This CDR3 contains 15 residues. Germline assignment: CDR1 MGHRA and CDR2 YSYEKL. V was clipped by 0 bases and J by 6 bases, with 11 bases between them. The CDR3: CASSQDWSGAGELFF. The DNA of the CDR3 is TGCGCCAGCAGCCAAGATTGGTCGGGGGCCGGGGAGCTGTTTTTT.

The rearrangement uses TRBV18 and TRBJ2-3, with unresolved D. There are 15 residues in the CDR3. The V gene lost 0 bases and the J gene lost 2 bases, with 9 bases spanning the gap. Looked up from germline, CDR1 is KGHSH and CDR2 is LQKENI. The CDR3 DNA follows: TGTGCCAGCTCACCACCGTCACGGTCCACAGATACGCAGTATTTT. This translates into CASSPPSRSTDTQYF.

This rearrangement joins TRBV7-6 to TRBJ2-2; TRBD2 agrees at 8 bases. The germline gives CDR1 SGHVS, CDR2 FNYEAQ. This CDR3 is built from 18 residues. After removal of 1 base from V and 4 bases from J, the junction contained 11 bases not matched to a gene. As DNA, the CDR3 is TGTGCCAGCAGCTTAGTACTAAGGCGCGGGGGGCCCACCGGGGAGCTGTTTTTT. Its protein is CASSLVLRRGGPTGELFF.

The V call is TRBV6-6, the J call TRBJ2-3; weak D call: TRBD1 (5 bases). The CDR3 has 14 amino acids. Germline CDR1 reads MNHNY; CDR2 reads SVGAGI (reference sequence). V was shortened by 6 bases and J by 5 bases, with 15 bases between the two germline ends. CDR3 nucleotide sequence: TGTGCCAGCAGCTCCTGGGCAGGGAAAGATACGCAGTATTTT. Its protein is CASSSWAGKDTQYF.

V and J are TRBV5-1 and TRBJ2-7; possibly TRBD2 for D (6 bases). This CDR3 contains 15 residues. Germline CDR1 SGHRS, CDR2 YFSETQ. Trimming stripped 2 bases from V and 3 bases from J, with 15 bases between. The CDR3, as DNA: TGCGCCAGCAGCTTCCGCGGCGGGGAGTTCTACGAGCAGTACTTC. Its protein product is CASSFRGGEFYEQYF.

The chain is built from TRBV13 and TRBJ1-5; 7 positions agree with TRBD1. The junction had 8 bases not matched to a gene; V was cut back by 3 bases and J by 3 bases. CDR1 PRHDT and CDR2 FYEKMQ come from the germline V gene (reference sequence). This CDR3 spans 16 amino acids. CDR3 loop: CASSFSQGNLNQPQHF. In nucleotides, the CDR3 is TGTGCCAGCAGCTTTTCACAGGGGAACCTCAATCAGCCCCAGCATTTT.

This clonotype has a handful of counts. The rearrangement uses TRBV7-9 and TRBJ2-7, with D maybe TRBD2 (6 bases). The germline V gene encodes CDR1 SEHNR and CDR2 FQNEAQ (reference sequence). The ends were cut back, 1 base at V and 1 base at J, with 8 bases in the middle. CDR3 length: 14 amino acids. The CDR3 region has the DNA TGTGCCAGCAGCTTAGTGGCGGGGTCCTACGAGCAGTACTTC. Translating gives CASSLVAGSYEQYF. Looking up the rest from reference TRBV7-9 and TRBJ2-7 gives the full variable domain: DTGVSQNPRHKITKRGQNVTFRCDPISEHNRLYWYRQTLGQGPEFLTYFQNEAQLEKSRLLSDRFSAERPKGSFSTLEIQRTEQGDSAMYLCASSLVAGSYEQYFGPGTRLTVT.

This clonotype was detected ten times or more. CDR3 in DNA: TGTGCCAGCTCCAGGGCTAGCGGGGAAGAAGAGACCCAGTACTTC. The encoded protein is CASSRASGEEETQYF. The chain employs TRBV9 and TRBJ2-5; 9 positions agree with TRBD2. Trimming took 7 bases from V and 3 from J; bases not matched to a gene: 10. Germline V lookup: CDR1 SGDLS, CDR2 YYNGEE. CDR3 length: 15 residues.

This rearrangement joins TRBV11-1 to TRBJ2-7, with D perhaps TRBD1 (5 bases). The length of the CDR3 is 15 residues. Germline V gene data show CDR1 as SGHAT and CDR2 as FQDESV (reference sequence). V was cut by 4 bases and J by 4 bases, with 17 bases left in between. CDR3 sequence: CASSSPRQNVYEQYF. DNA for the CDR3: TGTGCCAGCAGCTCACCCAGACAGAACGTATACGAGCAGTACTTC.

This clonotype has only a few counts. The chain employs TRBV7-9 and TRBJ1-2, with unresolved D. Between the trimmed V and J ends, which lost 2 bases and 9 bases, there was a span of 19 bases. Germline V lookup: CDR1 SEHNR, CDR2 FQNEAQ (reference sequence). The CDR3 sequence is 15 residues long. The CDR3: CASSLSENPPGSYTF. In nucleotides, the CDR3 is TGTGCCAGCAGCTTAAGCGAAAACCCCCCTGGAAGCTACACCTTC.

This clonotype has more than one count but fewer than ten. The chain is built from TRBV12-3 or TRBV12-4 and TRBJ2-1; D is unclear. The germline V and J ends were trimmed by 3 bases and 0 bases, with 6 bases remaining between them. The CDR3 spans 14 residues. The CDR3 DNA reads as TGTGCCAGCAGTTTTTGGGGCTCCTACAATGAGCAGTTCTTC. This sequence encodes CASSFWGSYNEQFF.

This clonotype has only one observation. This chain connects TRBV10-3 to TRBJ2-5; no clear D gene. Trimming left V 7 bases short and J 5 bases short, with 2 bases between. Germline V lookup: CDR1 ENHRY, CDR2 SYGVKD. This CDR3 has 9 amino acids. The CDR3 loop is CAITETQYF. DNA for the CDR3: TGTGCCATCACGGAGACCCAGTACTTC.

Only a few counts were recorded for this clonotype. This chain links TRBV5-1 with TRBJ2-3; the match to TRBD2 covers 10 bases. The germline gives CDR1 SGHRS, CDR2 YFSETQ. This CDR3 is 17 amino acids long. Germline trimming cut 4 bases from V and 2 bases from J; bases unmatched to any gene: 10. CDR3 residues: CASSTATSGEVTDTQYF. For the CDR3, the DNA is TGCGCCAGCAGCACCGCAACTAGCGGGGAGGTCACAGATACGCAGTATTTT. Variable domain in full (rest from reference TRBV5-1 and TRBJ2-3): KAGVTQTPRYLIKTRGQQVTLSCSPISGHRSVSWYQQTPGQGLQFLFEYFSETQRNKGNFPGRFSGRQFSNSRSEMNVSTLELGDSALYLCASSTATSGEVTDTQYFGPGTRLTVL.

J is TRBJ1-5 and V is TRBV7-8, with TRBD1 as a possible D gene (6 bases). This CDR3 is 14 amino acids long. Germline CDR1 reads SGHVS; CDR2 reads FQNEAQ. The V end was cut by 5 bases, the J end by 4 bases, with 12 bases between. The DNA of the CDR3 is TGTGCCAGCAGCCTCGGACAGCTTAATCAGCCCCAGCATTTT. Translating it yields CASSLGQLNQPQHF.

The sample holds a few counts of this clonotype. CDR3 amino acids: CSATGWGASYNEQFF. The CDR3 nucleotides are TGCAGTGCCACTGGATGGGGGGCCTCCTACAATGAGCAGTTCTTC. J is TRBJ2-1 and V is TRBV20-1, with D possibly called TRBD1 or TRBD2 (6 bases each). The V end was cut by 6 bases, the J end by 0 bases, with 15 bases between. This CDR3 region has 15 residues. Germline CDR1 reads DFQATT; CDR2 reads SNEGSKA (reference sequence).

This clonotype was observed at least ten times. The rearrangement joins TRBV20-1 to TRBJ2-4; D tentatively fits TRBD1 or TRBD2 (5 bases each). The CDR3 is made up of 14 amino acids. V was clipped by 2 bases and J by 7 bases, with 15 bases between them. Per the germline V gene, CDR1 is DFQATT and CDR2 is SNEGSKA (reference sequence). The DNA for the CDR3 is TGCAGTGCTAGAAGGGACGGAGAAATGAACATTCAGTACTTC. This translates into CSARRDGEMNIQYF.